The 13 T cell receptor beta chains below were found in one sample sequenced in a study of Ad26.COV2.S vaccination and SARS-CoV-2 variants. The assay was immunoSEQ multiplex PCR, and TCRdb's table has in-frame clones only and misses some. The sample holds around 300,000 clones, around 89% seen once. Treatment specified: around 19 received Ad26.COV2.S at low or high dose, single or two shots; 5 received placebo; per-sample allocation not given. Sampling was performed 63 days after the first vaccine or placebo injection. Sequenced here: peripheral blood, sampled in a trial of Ad26.COV2.S vaccine versus placebo. These receptors were taken from a person aged 18-60 years who received the Ad26.COV2.S COVID-19 vaccine or a placebo.

The rearrangement joins TRBV4-1 to TRBJ2-7; D ambiguous. The CDR3 has 14 amino acids. CDR1 MGHRA and CDR2 YSYEKL come from the germline V gene. Trimming cost V 1 base and J 0 bases, with 7 bases left between them. The CDR3 DNA reads as TGCGCCAGCAGCCAAGTCCGCGGCTCCTACGAGCAGTACTTC. This sequence encodes CASSQVRGSYEQYF.

This clone showed up just once. This chain uses TRBV18 with TRBJ1-3; TRBD1 matches 8 bases. The CDR3 is 15 amino acids. V dropped 8 bases and J dropped 4; count of bases not matched to a gene: 10. Germline lookup yields CDR1 KGHSH and CDR2 LQKENI. The CDR3 loop reads CASRGMTGAGNTIYF. In nucleotides, the CDR3 is TGTGCCAGCCGAGGGATGACAGGGGCCGGAAACACCATATATTTT. The full variable domain, completed using reference TRBV18 and TRBJ1-3, is NAGVMQNPRHLVRRRGQEARLRCSPMKGHSHVYWYRQLPEEGLKFMVYLQKENIIDESGMPKERFSAEFPKEGPSILRIQQVVRGDSAAYFCASRGMTGAGNTIYFGEGSWLTVV.

The chain uses TRBV19 and TRBJ1-5; TRBD1 matches at 7 bases. This CDR3 spans 15 amino acids. With 3 bases clipped from V and 6 bases from J, the junction kept 8 bases outside the gene matches. Germline V gives CDR1 LNHDA, CDR2 SQIVND (reference sequence). CDR3 nucleotides: TGTGCCAGTAGTATTAACAGGGGAACGGGTCAGCCCCAGCATTTT. Amino acid sequence: CASSINRGTGQPQHF.

The J gene is TRBJ1-4, the V gene TRBV29-1, with D unclear. Germline CDR1 SQVTM, CDR2 ANQGSEA. With 4 bases removed from V and 7 bases from J, the gap between germline ends came to 7 bases. The CDR3 sequence is 11 residues long. The CDR3 coding sequence is TGCAGCGTTGTTCAGAGTGAAAAACTGTTTTTT. This codes for CSVVQSEKLFF. Variable domain in full (rest from reference TRBV29-1 and TRBJ1-4): SAVISQKPSRDICQRGTSLTIQCQVDSQVTMMFWYRQQPGQSLTLIATANQGSEATYESGFVIDKFPISRPNLTFSTLTVSNMSPEDSSIYLCSVVQSEKLFFGSGTQLSVL.

V usage is TRBV5-1 and J usage is TRBJ1-1; 8 bases fit TRBD1. The CDR3 has 13 amino acids. The junction had 4 bases not matched to a gene; V was cut back by 4 bases and J by 5 bases. CDR1 and CDR2 (germline): SGHRS, YFSETQ. The CDR3 DNA reads as TGCGCCAGCAGCGACAGGGGTTGGACTGAAGCTTTCTTT. It translates to CASSDRGWTEAFF.

The gene calls are TRBV2 and TRBJ2-1; D gene ambiguous. V was pared by 3 bases and J by 7 bases, with 7 bases between. This CDR3 contains 12 residues. Per the germline V gene, CDR1 is SNHLY and CDR2 is FYNNEI. CDR3 nucleotides: TGTGCCAGCAGTGAGGTTGGAAATGAGCAGTTCTTC. This translates into CASSEVGNEQFF.

J is TRBJ2-7 and V is TRBV5-1; 7 nucleotides align to TRBD1. V trimming: 4 bases; J trimming: 4 bases; junction bases outside the gene matches: 11. Looked up from germline, CDR1 is SGHRS and CDR2 is YFSETQ. There are 15 residues in the CDR3. The CDR3 coding sequence is TGCGCCAGCAGCCGACGAGGGGGCTTGGGTTACGAGCAGTACTTC. It is translated as CASSRRGGLGYEQYF.

Turning to this clone: Sequence at one end of the junction differs from germline and may be a read error. This chain uses TRBV5-1 with TRBJ1-2; D uncertain. The CDR3 loop spans 15 amino acids. The germline gives CDR1 SGHRS, CDR2 YFSETQ. In DNA, the CDR3 is TGCGCCAGCAGATTGGCCCCGACTTCTAACTATGGCTACACCTTC. Its translation is CASRLAPTSNYGYTF.

The chain uses TRBV7-9 and TRBJ2-2; TRBD1 is a possible D gene (6 bases). CDR1 SEHNR and CDR2 FQNEAQ come from the germline V gene (reference sequence). Trimming stripped 5 bases from V and 8 bases from J, with 12 bases between. The CDR3 runs to 13 residues. CDR3 bases: TGTGCCAGCAGCCTGGGACATAGAGGGGAGCTGTTTTTT. Amino acid sequence: CASSLGHRGELFF.

The chain uses TRBV7-9 and TRBJ2-3; D possibly corresponds to TRBD1 (6 bases). The length of the CDR3 is 13 residues. Germline-derived CDR1 and CDR2 are SEHNR and FQNEAQ (reference sequence). The V end lost 9 bases, the J end lost 1 base, and 11 bases lay between the germline ends. CDR3 nucleotides: TGTGCCAGTCGACCAGGGGGCACAGATACGCAGTATTTT. Protein sequence: CASRPGGTDTQYF.

This sequence joins TRBV6-5 and TRBJ2-1, with a tentative D call TRBD1 (5 bases). This CDR3 is 15 amino acids long. From germline, CDR1 is MNHEY and CDR2 SVGAGI. The V end lost 6 bases, the J end lost 0 bases, and 12 bases lay between the germline ends. The CDR3 spells CASRTRQSSYNEQFF. In DNA, the CDR3 is TGTGCCAGCAGGACAAGACAGAGCTCCTACAATGAGCAGTTCTTC.

V and J are TRBV3-1 (or the pseudogene TRBV3-2) and TRBJ2-1, with unresolved D. The CDR3 length is 14 residues. Trimming removed 4 bases at V and 5 bases at J, with 12 bases between. CDR1 is LGHDT and CDR2 is YNNKEL in the germline V gene (reference sequence). CDR3 amino acids: CASSLLQLHNEQFF. In DNA form, the CDR3 reads TGTGCCAGCAGCCTCTTACAACTTCACAATGAGCAGTTCTTC.

The CDR3 loop reads CASRSARDRNYGYTF. The CDR3 DNA reads TGTGCCAGCAGATCAGCCCGGGACAGGAACTATGGCTACACCTTC. The chain combines TRBV11-2 with TRBJ1-2; TRBD1 matches 8 bases. There are 15 residues in the CDR3. V was clipped by 6 bases and J by 2 bases; unmatched bases: 8. Per the germline V gene, CDR1 is SGHAT and CDR2 is FQNNGV.